The 29 T cell receptor beta chains below all came from one sample that was sequenced in a study of Graves' ophthalmopathy and Graves' hyperthyroidism. TCR beta CDR3 amplification used RNA transcripts. HTBI primers primed a first-round RT-PCR, and a second-round multiplex PCR followed. TCRdb processed the multiplex PCR reads anew with MiXCR; each CDR3 protein has one entry. Of over a million distinct CDR3 sequences in the sample, about 36% are singletons; the top ten hold over 8.5%. Sequencing used peripheral blood or thyroid tissue (not recorded which). Every receptor here comes from an adult man with Graves' hyperthyroidism.

This clonotype has ten or more counts. For the CDR3, the DNA is TGTGCCAGCAGCTTAGCGAATAGCGGGAGGTCTTACGAGCAGTACTTC. Translated, it gives CASSLANSGRSYEQYF. The chain uses TRBV7-9 and TRBJ2-7; 10 bases are shared with TRBD2. Germline V gene lookup returns CDR1 SEHNR and CDR2 FQNEAQ (reference sequence). The V segment lost 0 bases and the J segment 4 bases; nucleotides outside the gene matches: 6. The CDR3 is made up of 16 amino acids.

This clonotype was seen ten or more times. The rearrangement joins TRBV15 to TRBJ2-5, with D perhaps being TRBD1 or TRBD2 (5 bases each). V was shortened by 3 bases and J by 1 base, with 18 bases between the two germline ends. CDR1 is LNHNV, CDR2 YYDKDF, per germline (reference sequence). This CDR3 has 17 amino acids. The CDR3 nucleotides are TGTGCCACCAGCAGCTATTCGAGGGCAGGGTCCCAAGAGACCCAGTACTTC. This encodes CATSSYSRAGSQETQYF. Using reference TRBV15 and TRBJ2-5 for the parts outside the CDR3, the full variable domain is DAMVIQNPRYQVTQFGKPVTLSCSQTLNHNVMYWYQQKSSQAPKLLFHYYDKDFNNEADTPDNFQSRRPNTSFCFLDIRSPGLGDTAMYLCATSSYSRAGSQETQYFGPGTRLLVL.

This clonotype has ten or more counts. V and J are TRBV4-2 and TRBJ1-1, with a possible D match to TRBD1 (6 bases). CDR3 size: 15 residues. Germline CDR1 and CDR2: LGHNA and YNFKEQ. V was cut by 1 base and J by 1 base, with 10 bases left in between. The CDR3 here is CASSQVDRKNTEAFF. Written as DNA, the CDR3 is TGTGCCAGCAGCCAAGTTGACAGGAAGAACACTGAAGCTTTCTTT.

The table lists this clonotype with many counts. This chain joins TRBV7-9 and TRBJ1-4; a possible D gene is TRBD1 (5 bases). There are 14 residues in the CDR3. Looked up from germline, CDR1 is SEHNR and CDR2 is FQNEAQ (reference sequence). V was cut by 4 bases and J by 7 bases, with 13 bases left in between. The CDR3 nucleotides are TGTGCCAGCAGCTCAAGGGGTTCTAGTGAAAAACTGTTTTTT. This translates into CASSSRGSSEKLFF. Looking up the rest from reference TRBV7-9 and TRBJ1-4 gives the full variable domain: DTGVSQNPRHKITKRGQNVTFRCDPISEHNRLYWYRQTLGQGPEFLTYFQNEAQLEKSRLLSDRFSAERPKGSFSTLEIQRTEQGDSAMYLCASSSRGSSEKLFFGSGTQLSVL.

This clonotype has only a few counts. The rearrangement joins TRBV9 to TRBJ2-6; D is possibly TRBD2 (5 bases). Germline V gene data show CDR1 as SGDLS and CDR2 as YYNGEE. The CDR3 loop spans 18 amino acids. Trimming left V 3 bases short and J 0 bases short, with 16 bases between. CDR3 protein: CASSAGRSINSGANVLTF. The CDR3 region has the DNA TGTGCCAGCAGCGCGGGGAGATCGATCAACTCTGGGGCCAACGTCCTGACTTTC.

There are a few counts of this clonotype. The chain combines TRBV4-1 with TRBJ1-5; no definite D call. V lost 0 bases and J 2 bases, leaving 11 bases between the germline ends. The CDR3 length is 16 residues. Germline assignment: CDR1 MGHRA and CDR2 YSYEKL. The CDR3 bases are TGCGCCAGCAGCCAAGACTTCGGTAAGGGCAATCAGCCCCAGCATTTT. Amino acid sequence: CASSQDFGKGNQPQHF.

The table lists this clonotype with many counts. J is TRBJ1-2 and V is TRBV7-2; 9 nucleotides line up with TRBD1. Trimming at V came to 6 bases and at J to 2 bases, leaving 4 bases not matched to a gene. Germline CDR1 and CDR2: SGHTA and FQGNSA. This CDR3 region has 14 residues. CDR3 DNA: TGTGCCAGCAGGTCGACAGGGGGAAACTATGGCTACACCTTC. It is translated as CASRSTGGNYGYTF.

This clonotype was detected many times. The chain carries TRBV2 and TRBJ1-2; 8 bases align to TRBD1. J was trimmed by 6 bases and V by 0 bases; bases with no gene match: 3. From germline, CDR1 is SNHLY and CDR2 FYNNEI. The CDR3 totals 14 residues. The CDR3 nucleotides read TGTGCCAGCAGTGAAGCCAGGGGGCTCGATGGCTACACCTTC. This translates into CASSEARGLDGYTF. Complete variable domain (other parts from reference TRBV2 and TRBJ1-2): EPEVTQTPSHQVTQMGQEVILRCVPISNHLYFYWYRQILGQKVEFLVSFYNNEISEKSEIFDDQFSVERPDGSNFTLKIRSTKLEDSAMYFCASSEARGLDGYTFGSGTRLTVV.

This clonotype was detected many times. The rearrangement joins TRBV20-1 to TRBJ2-5, with D unclear. V lost 8 bases to trimming and J lost 9 bases, with 25 bases between them. The CDR3 totals 14 residues. CDR1 and CDR2 from the germline V gene are DFQATT and SNEGSKA (reference sequence). The CDR3 nucleotides read TGCAGTACTCGGGCATCGTTTTATTTGTCGGCCCAGTACTTC. It yields the protein CSTRASFYLSAQYF.

This clonotype was recorded many times. The chain is built from TRBV29-1 and TRBJ2-7; D gene ambiguous. This CDR3 has 13 residues. The germline CDR1 and CDR2 sequences are SQVTM and ANQGSEA. The ends were cut back, 4 bases at V and 1 base at J, with 11 bases in the middle. The CDR3 DNA reads TGCAGCGTTGTAACGGGCTGGTCCTACGAGCAGTACTTC. Encoded protein: CSVVTGWSYEQYF.

The table lists this clonotype with many counts. The chain recombines TRBV5-1 with TRBJ1-2; no reliable D call. Looked up from germline, CDR1 is SGHRS and CDR2 is YFSETQ. V lost 4 bases, J lost 6 bases, and 16 bases lay in between. The CDR3 is 14 amino acids. For the CDR3, the DNA is TGCGCCAGCAGCCTCCCCCCAGGAACGAATGGCTACACCTTC. It is translated as CASSLPPGTNGYTF.

This clonotype has a count of ten or more. The chain combines TRBV13 with TRBJ2-7; 7 nucleotides agree with TRBD1. This CDR3 spans 13 amino acids. J was trimmed by 5 bases and V by 1 base; bases with no gene match: 2. Germline V lookup: CDR1 PRHDT, CDR2 FYEKMQ (reference sequence). CDR3 loop: CASSLVQGDEQYF. The CDR3 DNA is TGTGCCAGCAGCTTAGTGCAGGGGGACGAGCAGTACTTC. The full variable domain, its missing parts supplied by reference TRBV13 and TRBJ2-7, is AAGVIQSPRHLIKEKRETATLKCYPIPRHDTVYWYQQGPGQDPQFLISFYEKMQSDKGSIPDRFSAQQFSDYHSELNMSSLELGDSALYFCASSLVQGDEQYFGPGTRLTVT.

V gene TRBV12-3 or TRBV12-4 combines with J gene TRBJ2-3; D is unclear. V was shortened by 6 bases and J by 3 bases, with 4 bases between the two germline ends. This CDR3 has 11 amino acids. CDR3 region: CASRTTDTQYF. The CDR3 nucleotides are TGTGCCAGCAGGACTACAGATACGCAGTATTTT.

A note on this clonotype: One end of the junction varies from germline; a read error may be responsible. The V and J genes are TRBV10-3 and TRBJ1-5; D unclear. CDR3 length equals 14 residues. Germline loops: CDR1 ENHRY, CDR2 SYGVKD. This CDR3 is CALSESTMNQPQHF. The CDR3 coding sequence is TGTGCCCTCAGTGAGTCTACGATGAATCAGCCCCAGCATTTT.

This clonotype has a count of ten or more. J is TRBJ1-4 and V is TRBV7-2, with D possibly TRBD1 on 6 matching bases. The CDR3 is 15 amino acids. V was clipped by 1 base and J by 8 bases, with 14 bases between them. Germline V gives CDR1 SGHTA, CDR2 FQGNSA. The CDR3: CASSLGGGREEKLFF. The CDR3 DNA follows: TGTGCCAGCAGCTTAGGAGGGGGAAGAGAGGAAAAACTGTTTTTT.

The genes are TRBV29-1 and TRBJ1-5; TRBD1 agrees at 12 bases. V was clipped by 6 bases and J by 14 bases; unmatched bases: 14. The CDR3 covers 14 residues. Germline V gives CDR1 SQVTM, CDR2 ANQGSEA. In DNA, the CDR3 is TGCAGCGTCACCGGGACAGGGGGCTCTAGCTACGAGCATTTT. Protein sequence: CSVTGTGGSSYEHF. The complete variable domain, with remaining parts taken from reference TRBV29-1 and TRBJ1-5, reads SAVISQKPSRDICQRGTSLTIQCQVDSQVTMMFWYRQQPGQSLTLIATANQGSEATYESGFVIDKFPISRPNLTFSTLTVSNMSPEDSSIYLCSVTGTGGSSYEHFGDGTRLSIL.

This clonotype was counted only a few times. The V gene is TRBV20-1, the J gene TRBJ1-5, with D possibly being TRBD1 (5 bases). The CDR3 length is 15 residues. Germline loops: CDR1 DFQATT, CDR2 SNEGSKA (reference sequence). V was clipped by 1 base and J by 6 bases, with 16 bases between them. The DNA of the CDR3 is TGCAGTGCTAGAGTTGGTTCCCAGGGTGGTCAGCCCCAGCATTTT. It codes for CSARVGSQGGQPQHF.

Regarding this clonotype: Since the CDR3 does not end with the conserved phenylalanine or tryptophan, this likely comes from a read error. The DNA is omitted, as the CDR3 cannot be located on it reliably, and the CDR3 follows TCRdb's listing. The rearrangement joins TRBV7-9 to TRBJ1-4; no DNA check was done on the table's D call, TRBD1. CDR1 SEHNR and CDR2 FQNEAQ come from the germline V gene (reference sequence). The CDR3 length is 10 residues, termini included. The CDR3 sequence is CASSAGTGSV.

This clonotype has ten or more counts. J is TRBJ1-2 and V is TRBV2; D is ambiguous. CDR1 SNHLY and CDR2 FYNNEI come from the germline V gene. This CDR3 is 14 amino acids long. V was cut by 8 bases and J by 6 bases, with 19 bases left in between. The CDR3, as DNA: TGTGCCAGCGTTAAAGGCCAAAACCTCGATGGCTACACCTTC. Protein: CASVKGQNLDGYTF.

This clonotype came up many times. The V gene is TRBV7-9, the J gene TRBJ2-7; 8 positions match TRBD1. V shed 2 bases, J shed 9 bases, and the junction held 12 bases outside the gene matches. This CDR3 contains 15 residues. CDR1 and CDR2 from the germline V gene are SEHNR and FQNEAQ (reference sequence). CDR3 sequence reads: CASSLSDREIIVQYF. The DNA of the CDR3 is TGTGCCAGCAGCTTATCGGACAGGGAAATTATCGTGCAGTACTTC.

This clonotype was recorded many times. This rearrangement joins TRBV10-3 to TRBJ2-7, with D hard to call. Germline CDR1 and CDR2: ENHRY and SYGVKD. The CDR3 runs 13 residues. Trimming cost V 7 bases and J 1 base, with 11 bases left between them. The CDR3 here is CAITSQLSYEQYF. In DNA form, the CDR3 reads TGTGCCATCACTTCGCAGTTGTCCTACGAGCAGTACTTC.

This sequence joins TRBV19 and TRBJ1-1; D is undetermined. V gave up 2 bases and J gave up 0 bases, with 10 bases separating them. The CDR3 is 15 amino acids. Germline CDR1 LNHDA, CDR2 SQIVND (reference sequence). The CDR3 nucleotides are TGTGCCAGTAGTATATTTCCCGAAATGAACACTGAAGCTTTCTTT. This sequence encodes CASSIFPEMNTEAFF.

This clonotype was picked up many times. The J gene is TRBJ1-1, the V gene TRBV20-1; D remains unclear. The germline V gene encodes CDR1 DFQATT and CDR2 SNEGSKA (reference sequence). This CDR3 spans 9 amino acids. CDR3 residues: CSWGTEAFF. The CDR3 DNA follows: TGCAGCTGGGGCACTGAAGCTTTCTTT.

In DNA form, the CDR3 reads TGCGCCAGCAGCAAAGGGACGAGAACAGGGGGCATGAGCTACACCTTC. Its protein product is CASSKGTRTGGMSYTF. The chain recombines TRBV10-2 with TRBJ1-2, with TRBD1 matching 9 bases. Trimming took 6 bases from V and 9 from J; bases not matched to a gene: 17. The CDR3 is 16 amino acids. Germline V gene data show CDR1 as WSHSY and CDR2 as SAAADI.

The V gene is TRBV6-6, the J gene TRBJ2-2; TRBD2 matches 7 bases. The germline V gene encodes CDR1 MNHNY and CDR2 SVGAGI (reference sequence). V dropped 4 bases and J dropped 8; count of bases not matched to a gene: 16. This CDR3 is 17 amino acids long. In DNA, the CDR3 is TGTGCCAGCAGTTTGGTACGAGGGACCCCGGGAGGTGGGGAGCTGTTTTTT. Encoded protein: CASSLVRGTPGGGELFF.

About this clonotype itself: One end of the junction varies from germline; a read error may be responsible. This sequence joins TRBV7-9 and TRBJ2-7; TRBD2 agrees at 7 bases. Germline CDR1 and CDR2: SEHNR and FQNEAQ (reference sequence). This CDR3 has 16 residues. The CDR3 is CASTRTGLAGVGEHYF. The CDR3 bases are TGTGCCAGCACCCGAACCGGTTTGGCGGGAGTGGGCGAGCATTACTTC.

There are many counts of this clonotype. V is TRBV19 and J is TRBJ1-5, with TRBD1 matching over 8 bases. This CDR3 has 14 amino acids. Germline V gives CDR1 LNHDA, CDR2 SQIVND (reference sequence). V dropped 6 bases and J dropped 7; count of bases not matched to a gene: 8. The CDR3, as DNA: TGTGCCAGTAGAGCCGACAGGGGATCGCAGCCCCAGCATTTT. Residues: CASRADRGSQPQHF.

This clonotype was detected only a few times. The chain couples TRBV29-1 to TRBJ2-3; D is undetermined. Per the germline V gene, CDR1 is SQVTM and CDR2 is ANQGSEA. There are 12 residues in the CDR3. Trimming pared 7 bases from V and 5 bases from J, leaving 13 bases between. In DNA, the CDR3 is TGCAGCGCCGGTGAGGCCCTAGATACGCAGTATTTT. As protein: CSAGEALDTQYF.

The chain couples TRBV25-1 to TRBJ2-3, with 9 bases matching TRBD2. V was pared by 5 bases and J by 5 bases, with 11 bases of the junction left unmatched. The CDR3 runs 16 residues. The V gene's germline CDR1 is MGHDK and CDR2 SYGVNS. CDR3 bases: TGTGCCAGCAGTCCTTCTAGCGGGGCGCGAATAGATACGCAGTATTTT. Amino acid sequence: CASSPSSGARIDTQYF.